This TCR beta chain is from a study of early T cells in non-severe SARS-CoV-2 infection. Whole-study context: The authors sequenced bulk RNA from unsorted whole blood, leaving chains unpaired. Study findings and constraints: VDJdb-based matching was biased toward anti-spike CD8 responses and missed private and CD4 specificities.

This clonotype was recorded many times. The antigen remains undetermined. The CDR3 contains 14 residues. Germline lookup yields CDR1 SNHLY and CDR2 FYNNEI. The trim removed 5 bases at V and 5 bases at J, leaving 5 bases unmatched. Each single cDNA molecule received a unique molecular identifier. Via MiXCR, TCRdb re-called the 5' RACE reads, giving one row per CDR3 protein. The sample has roughly 12,000 distinct CDR3 sequences, around 5% seen once. The chain recombines TRBV2 with TRBJ2-1, with 8 bases matching TRBD2. The sample taken for sequencing was whole blood. The sequence came from an adult who was a healthcare worker with PCR-confirmed SARS-CoV-2 infection or an uninfected control (not recorded which). This CDR3 is CASSSSGLHNEQFF. As DNA, the CDR3 is TGTGCCAGCAGTTCTAGCGGGCTGCACAATGAGCAGTTCTTC.